Below are 14 T cell receptor beta chains sequenced from a single sample in a study of T-cell memory formation after mild COVID-19. TCRdb re-derived calls from the 5' RACE reads in MiXCR, one entry per CDR3 protein. The top ten hold about a fifth of the sample, which has about 350,000 distinct CDR3 sequences, around 13% seen once. The sample comprised PBMCs or a T cell subset sorted from them (not recorded which). The receptors originated from a young man who had mild COVID-19 (a few samples of this study predate the infection). Cell type and time point are not known.

This clonotype was observed at least ten times. The V and J genes are TRBV12-3 or TRBV12-4 and TRBJ1-5; D gene ambiguous. The ends were cut back, 6 bases at V and 9 bases at J, with 15 bases in the middle. The CDR3 runs 13 residues. The CDR3 nucleotides are TGTGCCAGCAGCCCTAGCCCGGCCTCGCCCCAGCATTTT. It is translated as CASSPSPASPQHF.

This clonotype was picked up a small number of times. This rearrangement joins TRBV4-1 to TRBJ2-7; no definite D call. The length of the CDR3 is 15 residues. From germline, CDR1 is MGHRA and CDR2 YSYEKL. V was cut by 0 bases and J by 2 bases, with 11 bases left in between. In nucleotides, the CDR3 is TGCGCCAGCAGCCAAGATACACTTAACCCCTACGAGCAGTACTTC. It yields the protein CASSQDTLNPYEQYF.

This clonotype was detected a few times. The chain recombines TRBV4-3 with TRBJ2-5; unclear D gene. Germline CDR1 and CDR2: LGHNA and YSLEER. The CDR3 is 18 amino acids. V dropped 0 bases and J dropped 3 bases, with 20 bases sitting between them. CDR3: CASSQEWPSNSEEETQYF. CDR3 nucleotides: TGCGCCAGCAGCCAAGAATGGCCGTCTAACTCCGAGGAAGAGACCCAGTACTTC.

This clonotype was found a few times. This sequence joins TRBV4-2 and TRBJ2-7; D unresolved. Germline V lookup: CDR1 LGHNA, CDR2 YNFKEQ. The CDR3 spans 16 residues. Trimming took off 2 bases at V and 3 bases at J, with 17 bases between the two ends. The CDR3 DNA reads TGTGCCAGCAGCCAAAAATTGTCTCAAGCGATCTACGAGCAGTACTTC. Amino acid sequence: CASSQKLSQAIYEQYF.

This clonotype was detected only a few times. The gene calls are TRBV25-1 and TRBJ2-5; possible D gene TRBD1, 6 bases. Germline-derived CDR1 and CDR2 are MGHDK and SYGVNS. This CDR3 is 16 amino acids long. The V and J ends lost 0 bases and 1 base respectively, with 12 bases between them. The CDR3: CASSEYGRTAQETQYF. The DNA for the CDR3 is TGTGCCAGCAGTGAATATGGACGGACAGCCCAAGAGACCCAGTACTTC.

This clonotype turned up a few times. The genes are TRBV5-6 and TRBJ2-7; perhaps D is TRBD1 or TRBD2 (6 bases each). The germline V gene has CDR1 SGHDT and CDR2 YYEEEE. Trimming took off 2 bases at V and 2 bases at J, with 17 bases between the two ends. This CDR3 is built from 16 residues. The CDR3, as DNA: TGTGCCAGCAGCTTCGTCGGGGGCGAAGATACCTACGAGCAGTACGTC. Its protein is CASSFVGGEDTYEQYV.

V and J are TRBV20-1 and TRBJ1-4, with a weak D call TRBD1 (6 bases). CDR1 DFQATT and CDR2 SNEGSKA come from the germline V gene (reference sequence). The CDR3 length is 13 residues. V was clipped by 4 bases and J by 3 bases, with 9 bases between them. The CDR3 protein is CSAMDSSNEKLFF. In nucleotides, the CDR3 is TGCAGTGCTATGGACAGTTCTAATGAAAAACTGTTTTTT.

CDR3 loop: CSARAPRVLSSYEQYF. CDR3 bases: TGCAGTGCTAGAGCCCCCCGCGTACTAAGCTCCTACGAGCAGTACTTC. The rearrangement joins TRBV20-1 to TRBJ2-7; D unclear. Germline V gene sequence: CDR1 DFQATT, CDR2 SNEGSKA (reference sequence). The CDR3 is 16 residues long. Trimming shortened V by 1 base and J by 0 bases, and 16 bases separated the two germline ends.

This clonotype was counted many times. The J gene is TRBJ2-3, the V gene TRBV4-2; D is uncertain. Trimming left V 0 bases short and J 1 base short, with 17 bases between. The CDR3 runs to 18 residues. CDR1 and CDR2 (germline): LGHNA, YNFKEQ. As DNA, the CDR3 is TGTGCCAGCAGCCAAGATCCGGGTGGCAGGCTGGGCACAGATACGCAGTATTTT. It is translated as CASSQDPGGRLGTDTQYF.

The count of this clonotype is one. This sequence may be a read error, since a much larger clone differs from it by one base. The chain links TRBV7-2 to TRBJ2-3, with D uncertain. V was pared by 8 bases and J by 1 base, with 7 bases between. Germline V gene data show CDR1 as SGHTA and CDR2 as FQGNSA. This CDR3 region has 12 residues. The CDR3 spells CASATGTDTQYF. The CDR3 DNA is TGTGCCAGCGCGACGGGCACAGATACGCAGTATTTT.

This clonotype appeared a few times. This chain uses TRBV20-1 with TRBJ2-5, with a possible D match to TRBD2 (7 bases). Trimming pared 3 bases from V and 5 bases from J, leaving 10 bases between. Germline CDR1 DFQATT, CDR2 SNEGSKA (reference sequence). The CDR3 loop spans 12 amino acids. CDR3 loop: CSARRGRETQYF. The DNA for the CDR3 is TGCAGTGCTAGGCGGGGGCGGGAGACCCAGTACTTC.

This clonotype showed up just a few times. The chain is built from TRBV5-1 and TRBJ2-3, with D hard to call. V lost 0 bases to trimming and J lost 1 base, with 15 bases between them. The CDR3 consists of 17 residues. The germline V gene has CDR1 SGHRS and CDR2 YFSETQ. Here the CDR3 reads CASSLALLDPGTDTQYF. In nucleotides, the CDR3 is TGCGCCAGCAGCTTGGCCCTACTCGATCCCGGCACAGATACGCAGTATTTT.

This clonotype was observed a handful of times. The V gene is TRBV2, the J gene TRBJ2-7, with TRBD1 as a possible D gene (6 bases). The length of the CDR3 is 13 residues. Trimming stripped 4 bases from V and 5 bases from J, with 12 bases between. CDR1 SNHLY and CDR2 FYNNEI come from the germline V gene. The chain's CDR3 is CASSVNRADEQYF. In DNA, the CDR3 is TGTGCCAGCAGTGTCAACAGGGCAGACGAGCAGTACTTC.

The rearrangement joins TRBV20-1 to TRBJ1-5, with TRBD1 as a possible D gene (5 bases). Trimming took 0 bases from V and 4 from J, leaving 13 bases between them. CDR1 DFQATT and CDR2 SNEGSKA come from the germline V gene (reference sequence). There are 15 residues in the CDR3. The CDR3 here is CSARDYRFPNQPQHF. The CDR3 bases are TGCAGTGCTAGAGATTACAGGTTCCCGAATCAGCCCCAGCATTTT.